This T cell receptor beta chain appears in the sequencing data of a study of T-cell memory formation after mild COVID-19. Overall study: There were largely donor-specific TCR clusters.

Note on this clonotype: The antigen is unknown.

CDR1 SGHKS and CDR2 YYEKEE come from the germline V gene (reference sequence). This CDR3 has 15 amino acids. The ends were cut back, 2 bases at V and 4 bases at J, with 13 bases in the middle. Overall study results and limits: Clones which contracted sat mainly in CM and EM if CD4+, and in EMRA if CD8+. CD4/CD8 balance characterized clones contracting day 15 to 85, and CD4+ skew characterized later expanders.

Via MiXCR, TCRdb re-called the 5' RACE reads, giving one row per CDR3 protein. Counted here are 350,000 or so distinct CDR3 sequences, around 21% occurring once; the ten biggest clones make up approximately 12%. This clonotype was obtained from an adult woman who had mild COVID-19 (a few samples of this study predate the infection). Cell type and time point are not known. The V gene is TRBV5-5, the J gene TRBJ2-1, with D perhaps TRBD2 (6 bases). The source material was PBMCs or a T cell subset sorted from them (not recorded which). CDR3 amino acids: CASSLGLAPYNEQFF. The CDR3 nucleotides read TGTGCCAGCAGCTTAGGGCTAGCGCCATACAATGAGCAGTTCTTC.